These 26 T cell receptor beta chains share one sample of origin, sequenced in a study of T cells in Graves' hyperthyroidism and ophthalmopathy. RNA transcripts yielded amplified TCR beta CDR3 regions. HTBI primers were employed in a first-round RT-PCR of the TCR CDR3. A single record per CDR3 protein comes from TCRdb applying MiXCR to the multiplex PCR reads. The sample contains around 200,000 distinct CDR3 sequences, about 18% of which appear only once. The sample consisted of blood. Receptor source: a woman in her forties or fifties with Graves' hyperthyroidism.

The DNA for the CDR3 is TGTGCCAGCAGCCAAGAACTTAAGCGTCCGGGGTTAGATGGCTACACCTTC. This gives the protein CASSQELKRPGLDGYTF. The V call is TRBV28, the J call TRBJ1-2; D gene unclear. Germline V gives CDR1 MDHEN, CDR2 SYDVKM. Trimming removed 6 bases at V and 6 bases at J, with 26 bases between. The CDR3 contains 17 residues.

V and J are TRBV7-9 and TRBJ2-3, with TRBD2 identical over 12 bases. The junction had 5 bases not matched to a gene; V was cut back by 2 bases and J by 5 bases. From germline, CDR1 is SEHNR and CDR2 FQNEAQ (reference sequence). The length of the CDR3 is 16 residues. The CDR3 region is CASSLLAGGSGDTQYF. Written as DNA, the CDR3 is TGTGCCAGCAGCTTACTAGCGGGGGGGTCAGGAGATACGCAGTATTTT. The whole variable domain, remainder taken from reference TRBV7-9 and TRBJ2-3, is DTGVSQNPRHKITKRGQNVTFRCDPISEHNRLYWYRQTLGQGPEFLTYFQNEAQLEKSRLLSDRFSAERPKGSFSTLEIQRTEQGDSAMYLCASSLLAGGSGDTQYFGPGTRLTVL.

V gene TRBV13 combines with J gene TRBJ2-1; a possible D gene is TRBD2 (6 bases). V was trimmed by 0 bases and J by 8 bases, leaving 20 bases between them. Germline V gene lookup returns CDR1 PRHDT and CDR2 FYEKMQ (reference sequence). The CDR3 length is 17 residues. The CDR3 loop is CASSLGRGGVRGYEQFF. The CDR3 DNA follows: TGTGCCAGCAGCTTAGGCCGGGGCGGGGTAAGGGGCTATGAGCAGTTCTTC. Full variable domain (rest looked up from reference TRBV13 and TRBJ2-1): AAGVIQSPRHLIKEKRETATLKCYPIPRHDTVYWYQQGPGQDPQFLISFYEKMQSDKGSIPDRFSAQQFSDYHSELNMSSLELGDSALYFCASSLGRGGVRGYEQFFGPGTRLTVL.

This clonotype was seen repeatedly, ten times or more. CDR3 in DNA: TGTGCCAGCAGTTACTCGACGCTGTCCTACGAGCAGTACTTC. This encodes CASSYSTLSYEQYF. V is TRBV6-5 and J is TRBJ2-7; no clear D. The V gene's germline CDR1 is MNHEY and CDR2 SVGAGI. V was cut by 0 bases and J by 1 base, with 7 bases left in between. The CDR3 consists of 14 residues.

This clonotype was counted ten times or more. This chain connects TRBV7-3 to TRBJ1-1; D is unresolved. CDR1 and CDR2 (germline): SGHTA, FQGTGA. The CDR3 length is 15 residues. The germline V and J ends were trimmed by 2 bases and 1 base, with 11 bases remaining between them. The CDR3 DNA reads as TGTGCCAGCAGCTTACTCCGGACCCAGAACACTGAAGCTTTCTTT. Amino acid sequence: CASSLLRTQNTEAFF.

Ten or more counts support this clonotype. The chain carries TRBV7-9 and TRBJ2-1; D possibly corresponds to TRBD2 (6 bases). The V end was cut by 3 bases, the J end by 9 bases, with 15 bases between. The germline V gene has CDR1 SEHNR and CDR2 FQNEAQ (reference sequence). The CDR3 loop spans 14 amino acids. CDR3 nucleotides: TGTGCCAGCAGCTTTACCTGGGAGGTGGGTGAGCAGTTCTTC. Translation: CASSFTWEVGEQFF.

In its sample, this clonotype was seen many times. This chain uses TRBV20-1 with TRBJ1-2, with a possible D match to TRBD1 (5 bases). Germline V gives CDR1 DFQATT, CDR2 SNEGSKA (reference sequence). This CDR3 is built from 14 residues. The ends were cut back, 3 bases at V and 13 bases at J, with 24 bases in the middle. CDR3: CSASVGPQFVVGTF. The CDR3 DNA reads TGCAGTGCTAGTGTGGGACCGCAGTTTGTCGTAGGCACCTTC.

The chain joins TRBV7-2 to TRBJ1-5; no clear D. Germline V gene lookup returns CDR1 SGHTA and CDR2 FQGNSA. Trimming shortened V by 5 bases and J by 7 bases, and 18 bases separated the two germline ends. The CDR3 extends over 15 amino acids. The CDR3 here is CASSPYWEVGQPQHF. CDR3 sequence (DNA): TGTGCCAGCAGCCCGTACTGGGAGGTAGGGCAGCCCCAGCATTTT. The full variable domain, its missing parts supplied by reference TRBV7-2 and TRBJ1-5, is GAGVSQSPSNKVTEKGKDVELRCDPISGHTALYWYRQSLGQGLEFLIYFQGNSAPDKSGLPSDRFSAERTGGSVSTLTIQRTQQEDSAVYLCASSPYWEVGQPQHFGDGTRLSIL.

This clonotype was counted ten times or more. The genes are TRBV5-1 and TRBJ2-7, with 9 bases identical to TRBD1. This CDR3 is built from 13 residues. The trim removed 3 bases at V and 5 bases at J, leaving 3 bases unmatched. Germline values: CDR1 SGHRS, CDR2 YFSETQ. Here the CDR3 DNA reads TGCGCCAGCAGCTGGGGACAGGGAAACGAGCAGTACTTC. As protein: CASSWGQGNEQYF.

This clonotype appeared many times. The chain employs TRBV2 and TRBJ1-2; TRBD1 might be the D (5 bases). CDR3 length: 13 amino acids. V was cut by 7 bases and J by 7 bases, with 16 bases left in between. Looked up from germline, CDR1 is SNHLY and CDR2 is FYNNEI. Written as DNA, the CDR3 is TGTGCCAGCATGGGGACCTCTCCTGGTGGCTACACCTTC. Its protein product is CASMGTSPGGYTF. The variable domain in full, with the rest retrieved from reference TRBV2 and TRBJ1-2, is EPEVTQTPSHQVTQMGQEVILRCVPISNHLYFYWYRQILGQKVEFLVSFYNNEISEKSEIFDDQFSVERPDGSNFTLKIRSTKLEDSAMYFCASMGTSPGGYTFGSGTRLTVV.

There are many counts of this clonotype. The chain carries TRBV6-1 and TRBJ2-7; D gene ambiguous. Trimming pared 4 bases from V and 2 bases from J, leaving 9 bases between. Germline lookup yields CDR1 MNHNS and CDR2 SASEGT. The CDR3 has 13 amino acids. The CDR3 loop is CASSVAGTYEQYF. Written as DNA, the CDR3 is TGTGCCAGCAGTGTGGCAGGCACCTACGAGCAGTACTTC.

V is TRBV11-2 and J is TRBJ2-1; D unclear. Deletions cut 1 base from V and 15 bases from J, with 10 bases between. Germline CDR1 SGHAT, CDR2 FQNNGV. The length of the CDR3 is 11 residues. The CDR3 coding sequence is TGTGCCAGCAGCTTAGGAATGGGTCCGTTCTTC. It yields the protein CASSLGMGPFF.

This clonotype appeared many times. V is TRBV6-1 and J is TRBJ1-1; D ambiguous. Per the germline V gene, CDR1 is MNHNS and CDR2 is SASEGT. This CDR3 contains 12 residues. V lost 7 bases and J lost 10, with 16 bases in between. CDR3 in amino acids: CASTPNALTAFF. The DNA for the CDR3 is TGTGCCAGCACTCCAAATGCCCTGACAGCTTTCTTT.

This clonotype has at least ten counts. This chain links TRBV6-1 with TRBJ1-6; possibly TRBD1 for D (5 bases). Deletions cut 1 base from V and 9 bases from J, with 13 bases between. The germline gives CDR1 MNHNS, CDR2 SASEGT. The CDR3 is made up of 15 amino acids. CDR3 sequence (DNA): TGTGCCAGCAGTGAAGAGGTGGGGGGACCTTCACCCCTCCACTTT. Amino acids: CASSEEVGGPSPLHF.

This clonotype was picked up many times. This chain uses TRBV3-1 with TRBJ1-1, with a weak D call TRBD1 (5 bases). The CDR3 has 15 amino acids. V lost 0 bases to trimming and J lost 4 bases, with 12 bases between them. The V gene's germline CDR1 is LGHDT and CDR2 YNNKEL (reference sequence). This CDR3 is CASSQERGFLTEAFF. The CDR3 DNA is TGTGCCAGCAGCCAAGAGAGGGGTTTTCTCACTGAAGCTTTCTTT.

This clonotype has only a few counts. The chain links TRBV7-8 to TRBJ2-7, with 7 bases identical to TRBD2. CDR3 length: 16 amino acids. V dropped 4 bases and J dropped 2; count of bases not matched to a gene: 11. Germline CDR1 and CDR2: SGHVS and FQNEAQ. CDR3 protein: CASSSTGRGGPYEQYF. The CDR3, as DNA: TGTGCCAGCAGCTCCACTGGGAGGGGAGGCCCCTACGAGCAGTACTTC. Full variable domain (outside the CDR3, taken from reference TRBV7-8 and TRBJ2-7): GAGVSQSPRYKVAKRGQDVALRCDPISGHVSLFWYQQALGQGPEFLTYFQNEAQLDKSGLPSDRFFAERPEGSVSTLKIQRTQQEDSAVYLCASSSTGRGGPYEQYFGPGTRLTVT.

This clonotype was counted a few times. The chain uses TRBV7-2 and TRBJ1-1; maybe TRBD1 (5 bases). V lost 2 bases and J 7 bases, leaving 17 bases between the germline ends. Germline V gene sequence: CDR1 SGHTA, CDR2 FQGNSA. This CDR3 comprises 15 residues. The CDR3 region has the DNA TGTGCCAGCAGCTTATCAGGGTGGGGTGGCGGTGAAGCTTTCTTT. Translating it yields CASSLSGWGGGEAFF.

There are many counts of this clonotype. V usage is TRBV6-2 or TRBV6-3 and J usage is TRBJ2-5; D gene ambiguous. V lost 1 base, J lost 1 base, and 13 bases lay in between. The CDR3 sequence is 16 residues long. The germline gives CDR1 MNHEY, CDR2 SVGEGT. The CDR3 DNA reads TGTGCCAGCAGTTACTACGACATGGGCAGCCAAGAGACCCAGTACTTC. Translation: CASSYYDMGSQETQYF.

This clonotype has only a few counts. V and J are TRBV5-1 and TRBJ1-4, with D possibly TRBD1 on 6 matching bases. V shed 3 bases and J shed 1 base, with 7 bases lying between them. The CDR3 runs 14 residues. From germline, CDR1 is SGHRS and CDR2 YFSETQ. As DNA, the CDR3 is TGCGCCAGCAGCTCAGGGGAAACTAATGAAAAACTGTTTTTT. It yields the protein CASSSGETNEKLFF.

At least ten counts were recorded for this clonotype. CDR3 bases: TGTGCCAGCAGTAAAAGGGCAGGGGGGGCCACCTACGAGCAGTACTTC. This gives the protein CASSKRAGGATYEQYF. J is TRBJ2-7 and V is TRBV2; D could derive from TRBD1 or TRBD2 (7 bases each). In germline, CDR1 is SNHLY, CDR2 FYNNEI. The ends were cut back, 5 bases at V and 2 bases at J, with 19 bases in the middle. This CDR3 is built from 16 residues.

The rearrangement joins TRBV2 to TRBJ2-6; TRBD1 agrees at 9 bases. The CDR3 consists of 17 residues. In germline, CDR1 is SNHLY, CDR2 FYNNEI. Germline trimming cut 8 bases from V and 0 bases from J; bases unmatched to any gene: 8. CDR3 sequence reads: CASLGDRVNSGANVLTF. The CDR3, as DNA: TGTGCCAGCCTGGGGGACAGGGTCAACTCTGGGGCCAACGTCCTGACTTTC.

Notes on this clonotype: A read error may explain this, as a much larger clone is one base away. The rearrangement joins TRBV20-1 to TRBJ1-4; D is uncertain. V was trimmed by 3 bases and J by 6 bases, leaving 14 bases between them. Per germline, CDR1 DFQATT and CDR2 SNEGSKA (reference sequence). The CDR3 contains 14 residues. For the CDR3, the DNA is TGCAGTGCTAGTGTCGACGGAGGAGATGAAAAACTGTTTTTT. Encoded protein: CSASVDGGDEKLFF.

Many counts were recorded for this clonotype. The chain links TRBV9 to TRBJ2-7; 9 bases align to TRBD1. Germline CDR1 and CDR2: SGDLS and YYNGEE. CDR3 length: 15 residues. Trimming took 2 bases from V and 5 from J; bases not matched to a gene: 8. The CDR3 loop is CASSVTGTGLDEQYF. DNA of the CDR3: TGTGCCAGCAGCGTCACCGGGACAGGGCTAGACGAGCAGTACTTC.

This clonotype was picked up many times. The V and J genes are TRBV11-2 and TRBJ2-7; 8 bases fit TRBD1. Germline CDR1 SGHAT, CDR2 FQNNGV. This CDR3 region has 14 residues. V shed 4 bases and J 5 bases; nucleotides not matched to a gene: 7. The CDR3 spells CASSSRTGSNEQYF. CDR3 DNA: TGTGCCAGCAGCTCCCGGACAGGGTCGAACGAGCAGTACTTC.

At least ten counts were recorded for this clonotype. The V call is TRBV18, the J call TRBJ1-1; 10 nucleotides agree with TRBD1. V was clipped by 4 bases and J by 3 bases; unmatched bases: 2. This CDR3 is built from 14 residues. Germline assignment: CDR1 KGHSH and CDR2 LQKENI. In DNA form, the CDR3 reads TGTGCCAGCTCACGACAGGGGGCGGACACTGAAGCTTTCTTT. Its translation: CASSRQGADTEAFF.

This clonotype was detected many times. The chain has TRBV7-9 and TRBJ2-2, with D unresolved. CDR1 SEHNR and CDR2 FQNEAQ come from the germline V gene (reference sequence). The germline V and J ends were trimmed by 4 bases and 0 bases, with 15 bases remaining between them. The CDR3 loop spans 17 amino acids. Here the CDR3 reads CASSSPPTSANTGELFF. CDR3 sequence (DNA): TGTGCCAGCAGCTCCCCCCCTACGTCAGCGAACACCGGGGAGCTGTTTTTT.